What follows are 9 T cell receptor beta chains derived from one specimen sequenced in a study of T cells after yellow fever vaccination. TCRdb re-analysed the 5' RACE reads in MiXCR, keeping a single row per CDR3 protein. The sample contains 50,000 to 60,000 distinct CDR3 sequences, about 5.6% of which appear only once. The sequencing used PBMCs, either bulk or a sorted T-cell subset (CD4+, CD8+, memory, or dextramer-sorted; not recorded which), collected on the day of the yellow fever booster vaccination. The receptor set was obtained from a man between 18 and 29 years old who received the YFV17D yellow fever vaccine.

The sample holds many counts of this clonotype. This rearrangement joins TRBV9 to TRBJ2-1, with unresolved D. The V and J ends lost 1 base and 7 bases respectively, with 6 bases between them. This CDR3 has 12 residues. Germline V lookup: CDR1 SGDLS, CDR2 YYNGEE. The CDR3 spells CASSVSGNEQFF. Here the CDR3 DNA reads TGTGCCAGCAGCGTATCCGGGAATGAGCAGTTCTTC.

This clonotype came up many times. V is TRBV7-9 and J is TRBJ2-1; 7 bases are shared with TRBD2. V gave up 4 bases and J gave up 9 bases; unmatched junction bases: 12. This CDR3 is built from 15 residues. Looked up from germline, CDR1 is SEHNR and CDR2 is FQNEAQ (reference sequence). CDR3 in amino acids: CASSWTSRPPTEQFF. The CDR3 bases are TGTGCCAGCAGCTGGACTAGTCGCCCCCCAACTGAGCAGTTCTTC.

This clonotype was recorded a few times. CDR3 sequence (DNA): TGTGCCAGCAGCCTCAGGACAGTGAACACCGGGGAGCTGTTTTTT. This gives the protein CASSLRTVNTGELFF. J is TRBJ2-2 and V is TRBV7-9; possible D gene TRBD1, 6 bases. Trimming took 5 bases from V and 1 from J, leaving 11 bases between them. From germline, CDR1 is SEHNR and CDR2 FQNEAQ (reference sequence). The CDR3 spans 15 residues.

This chain joins TRBV7-7 and TRBJ2-3; no clear D gene. Germline loops: CDR1 SSHAT, CDR2 FNYEAQ (reference sequence). The ends were cut back, 5 bases at V and 5 bases at J, with 23 bases in the middle. The CDR3 spans 17 residues. In DNA form, the CDR3 reads TGTGCCAGCAGCCCCATTCCCACCCCTAAGATAGAAGATACGCAGTATTTT. Its protein product is CASSPIPTPKIEDTQYF.

This clonotype was recorded at least ten times. V is TRBV10-2 and J is TRBJ1-5; no definite D call. Per germline, CDR1 WSHSY and CDR2 SAAADI. The germline V and J ends were trimmed by 2 bases and 4 bases, with 3 bases remaining between them. This CDR3 is built from 12 residues. This CDR3 reads CASSEGNQPQHF. In DNA form, the CDR3 reads TGCGCCAGCAGTGAGGGGAATCAGCCCCAGCATTTT.

Ten or more counts support this clonotype. The chain employs TRBV4-1 and TRBJ1-2; the D gene is possibly TRBD1 (6 bases). CDR1 and CDR2 (germline): MGHRA, YSYEKL. The CDR3 consists of 15 residues. V shed 4 bases and J shed 5 bases, with 17 bases lying between them. DNA of the CDR3: TGCGCCAGCAGCCCCTCGGGGCAGGGGCAGTATGGCTACACCTTC. Translated, it gives CASSPSGQGQYGYTF.

This clonotype came up many times. This rearrangement joins TRBV27 to TRBJ2-5; D is perhaps TRBD1 (6 bases). Germline lookup yields CDR1 MNHEY and CDR2 SMNVEV (reference sequence). Trimming removed 6 bases from V and 5 bases from J, with 16 bases in between. The CDR3 spans 14 residues. The CDR3 DNA is TGTGCCAGCAGCCAGGGGCGCGCCATGGAGACCCAGTACTTC. It translates to CASSQGRAMETQYF.

This clonotype was seen ten or more times. The V call is TRBV20-1, the J call TRBJ2-7, with TRBD2 identical over 7 bases. CDR1 is DFQATT, CDR2 SNEGSKA, per germline (reference sequence). This CDR3 spans 13 amino acids. The chain's CDR3 is CSLSEGAGDEQYF. The CDR3 DNA reads TGCAGCCTCAGCGAAGGCGCGGGGGACGAGCAGTACTTC.

This clonotype came up a few times. V gene TRBV5-1 combines with J gene TRBJ2-1; 7 nucleotides match TRBD2. Germline trimming cut 0 bases from V and 5 bases from J; bases unmatched to any gene: 8. Germline V lookup: CDR1 SGHRS, CDR2 YFSETQ. The CDR3 consists of 16 residues. The CDR3 region is CASSLVRAGDHNEQFF. As DNA, the CDR3 is TGCGCCAGCAGCTTGGTGCGGGCGGGGGACCACAATGAGCAGTTCTTC.